This entry concerns a single TCR beta chain. What it binds is not known. The CDR3 loop spans 15 amino acids. V gave up 7 bases and J gave up 4 bases, with 16 bases separating them. TCRdb reprocessed the RT-PCR reads with MiXCR, giving one entry per CDR3 protein. The top ten clones hold roughly 11% of a sample with about 540,000 distinct CDR3 sequences, around 13% of them seen once. This specimen comes from a study of response to subunit inactivated influenza vaccine. Findings and caveats of the study: A suggestion made by the authors is that each seasonal influenza vaccination recruits few new T cells.

Sequences were derived from PBMCs from blood, sampled less than 13 days after vaccination. The clonotype originates from a middle-aged man who received an inactivated influenza vaccine. The chain recombines TRBV12-3 or TRBV12-4 with TRBJ2-2, with D hard to call. CDR3 DNA sequence: TGTGCCAGCACCCTCGGTGGCCGGAGCACCGGGGAGCTGTTTTTT. Its translation: CASTLGGRSTGELFF.